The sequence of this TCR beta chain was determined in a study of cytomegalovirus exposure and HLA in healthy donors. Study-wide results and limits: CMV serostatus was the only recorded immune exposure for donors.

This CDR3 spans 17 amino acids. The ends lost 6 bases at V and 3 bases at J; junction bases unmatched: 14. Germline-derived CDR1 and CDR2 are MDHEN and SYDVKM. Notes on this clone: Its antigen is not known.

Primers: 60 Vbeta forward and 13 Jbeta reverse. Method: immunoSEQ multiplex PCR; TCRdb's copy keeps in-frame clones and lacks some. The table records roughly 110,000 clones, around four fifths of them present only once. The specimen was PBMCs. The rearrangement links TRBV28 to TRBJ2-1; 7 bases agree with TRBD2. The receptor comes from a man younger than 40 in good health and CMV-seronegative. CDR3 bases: TGTGCCAGCAGCCCCGGACTAGGAAGGGCGATCTACAATGAGCAGTTCTTC. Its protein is CASSPGLGRAIYNEQFF.